The 10 T cell receptor beta chains presented below share a single source sample, sequenced in a study of memory CD4+ T cells and cytomegalovirus serostatus. Generated by immunoSEQ multiplex PCR, the TCRdb table keeps only in-frame clones and is missing some. In the table there are 84,000 or so clones, about 85% of which are singletons. The sort gate was single viable CD3+CD4+CD8-CD45RO+ cells for memory CD4+ T cells. Sequenced input: memory CD4+ T cells from blood. The source of these receptors is an adult in good health and CMV-seronegative.

The rearrangement uses TRBV5-1 and TRBJ1-1; 8 nucleotides line up with TRBD1. The CDR3 covers 17 residues. Per germline, CDR1 SGHRS and CDR2 YFSETQ. The junction had 12 bases not matched to a gene; V was cut back by 0 bases and J by 5 bases. This CDR3 reads CASSLGQGRLMGTEAFF. In DNA, the CDR3 is TGCGCCAGCAGCTTGGGACAGGGGAGGCTAATGGGGACTGAAGCTTTCTTT.

CDR3 bases: TGTGCCAGCAGCCTGGGACTAGGGGTGTTCGAGCAGTACTTC. Translated, it gives CASSLGLGVFEQYF. The rearrangement joins TRBV7-9 to TRBJ2-7; 8 nucleotides agree with TRBD2. The CDR3 runs 14 residues. The V segment lost 5 bases and the J segment 6 bases; nucleotides outside the gene matches: 9. The germline V gene has CDR1 SEHNR and CDR2 FQNEAQ (reference sequence).

The J gene is TRBJ1-6, the V gene TRBV11-2; D possibly corresponds to TRBD1 (5 bases). This CDR3 spans 15 amino acids. The germline V and J ends were trimmed by 2 bases and 6 bases, with 11 bases remaining between them. Germline lookup yields CDR1 SGHAT and CDR2 FQNNGV. The CDR3 loop reads CASSLPGSGNSPLHF. The CDR3 DNA follows: TGTGCCAGCAGCTTACCAGGGAGCGGTAATTCACCCCTCCACTTT. The whole variable domain, remainder taken from reference TRBV11-2 and TRBJ1-6, is EAGVAQSPRYKIIEKRQSVAFWCNPISGHATLYWYQQILGQGPKLLIQFQNNGVVDDSQLPKDRFSAERLKGVDSTLKIQPAKLEDSAVYLCASSLPGSGNSPLHFGNGTRLTVT.

This clone is a singleton in its sample. V usage is TRBV5-1 and J usage is TRBJ1-1; 7 bases line up with TRBD1. V lost 4 bases to trimming and J lost 7 bases; unmatched junction nucleotides: 16. Germline CDR1 reads SGHRS; CDR2 reads YFSETQ. This CDR3 has 16 amino acids. As DNA, the CDR3 is TGCGCCAGCAGCCGGGGCATTGGGACAGCGGACCTTGAAGCTTTCTTT. Translation: CASSRGIGTADLEAFF.

The gene calls are TRBV9 and TRBJ2-2; D assignment may be TRBD1 or TRBD2 (6 bases each). The CDR3 has 15 amino acids. The germline V gene has CDR1 SGDLS and CDR2 YYNGEE. With 0 bases removed from V and 6 bases from J, the gap between germline ends came to 12 bases. CDR3 region: CASSVVLGGSGELFF. The CDR3 bases are TGTGCCAGCAGCGTAGTTTTGGGGGGCTCCGGGGAGCTGTTTTTT. Using reference TRBV9 and TRBJ2-2 for the parts outside the CDR3, the full variable domain is DSGVTQTPKHLITATGQRVTLRCSPRSGDLSVYWYQQSLDQGLQFLIQYYNGEERAKGNILERFSAQQFPDLHSELNLSSLELGDSALYFCASSVVLGGSGELFFGEGSRLTVL.

The chain's CDR3 is CASSLTGFAMNTEAFF. As DNA, the CDR3 is TGTGCCAGCAGCTTAACAGGGTTCGCCATGAACACTGAAGCTTTCTTT. The chain has TRBV5-5 and TRBJ1-1; perhaps TRBD1 as D (6 bases). The CDR3 is 16 residues long. The germline V and J ends were trimmed by 2 bases and 0 bases, with 14 bases remaining between them. Germline CDR1 SGHKS, CDR2 YYEKEE (reference sequence).

This clone showed up just a few times. This chain uses TRBV2 with TRBJ1-6; tentative D call: TRBD1 (6 bases). The V gene lost 1 base and the J gene lost 9 bases, with 13 bases spanning the gap. The CDR3 loop spans 15 amino acids. Germline CDR1 SNHLY, CDR2 FYNNEI. The CDR3 DNA sequence: TGTGCCAGCAGTGAAGTTTACAGGGATGGTTCACCCCTCCACTTT. Translation gives CASSEVYRDGSPLHF. Variable domain in full (rest from reference TRBV2 and TRBJ1-6): EPEVTQTPSHQVTQMGQEVILRCVPISNHLYFYWYRQILGQKVEFLVSFYNNEISEKSEIFDDQFSVERPDGSNFTLKIRSTKLEDSAMYFCASSEVYRDGSPLHFGNGTRLTVT.

The chain is built from TRBV29-1 and TRBJ1-1; weak D call: TRBD1 (5 bases). CDR3 length: 13 residues. Trimming removed 6 bases at V and 0 bases at J, with 11 bases between. In germline, CDR1 is SQVTM, CDR2 ANQGSEA. The DNA of the CDR3 is TGCAGCGTAAACCGGGACGTGAACACTGAAGCTTTCTTT. Encoded protein: CSVNRDVNTEAFF.

Turning to this clone: This likely comes from a read error, as the CDR3 has no conserved phenylalanine or tryptophan at its end. The limits of the CDR3 on the DNA are not certain, so only TCRdb's listed CDR3 is given. The rearrangement joins TRBV5-6 to TRBJ1-1; the table's D gene call, TRBD1, was not cross checked with the DNA. Germline CDR1 is SGHDT and CDR2 is YYEEEE. Inclusive of both ends, the CDR3 amounts to 11 amino acids. CDR3 in amino acids: CASSRGTGVSV.

The chain joins TRBV4-3 to TRBJ2-1; 9 nucleotides line up with TRBD1. V dropped 3 bases and J dropped 0; count of bases not matched to a gene: 3. The CDR3 length is 16 residues. Germline CDR1 reads LGHNA; CDR2 reads YSLEER. CDR3 protein: CASSQTGGSSYNEQFF. The DNA for the CDR3 is TGCGCCAGCAGCCAGACAGGGGGATCCTCCTACAATGAGCAGTTCTTC.